The rows below give T cell receptor beta chains drawn from one sample of a study of cytomegalovirus exposure and HLA in healthy donors. Generated by immunoSEQ multiplex PCR, the TCRdb table keeps only in-frame clones and is missing some. This sample has about 240,000 clones; around nine tenths occur once, and the top ten carry about 2.5%. What was sequenced was PBMCs. The receptor source for this set is a man between 18 and 35 years old in good health and CMV-seronegative. Each CDR3 is given with its conserved first and last residue. D genes are given only for firm matches. The size entry is marked missing in some rows and otherwise reads once, few, many or a size class.

TRBD1,-,TRBJ2-5,TRBV10-1,CASSDGRQGPQETQYF,TGCGCCAGCAGTGACGGAAGACAGGGACCTCAAGAGACCCAGTACTTC
TRBD2,-,TRBJ2-7,TRBV19,CASSIAGVMSSEQYF,TGTGCCAGTAGTATCGCGGGAGTAATGTCAAGCGAGCAGTACTTC
TRBD1,-,TRBJ1-5,TRBV2,CASSPDRGQFQPQHF,TGTGCCAGCAGTCCCGACAGGGGGCAATTTCAGCCCCAGCATTTT
-,-,TRBJ2-1,TRBV11-2,CASSLIIRERLIF,TGTGCCAGCAGCTTAATAATCCGGGAGAGGCTGATCTTC
-,-,TRBJ2-7,TRBV7-8,CASSLATVSSYEQYF,TGTGCCAGCAGCTTAGCTACAGTAAGCTCCTACGAGCAGTACTTC
TRBD1,-,TRBJ1-1,TRBV6-1,CASSERDRGPEAFF,TGTGCCAGCAGTGAAAGGGACAGGGGACCCGAAGCTTTCTTT
-,-,TRBJ2-7,TRBV5-6,CASSLPDSLGNFEQYF,TGTGCCAGCAGCTTGCCAGACAGCTTGGGAAACTTCGAGCAGTACTTC
-,-,TRBJ1-2,TRBV4-3,CASSQDLEGYTF,TGCGCCAGCAGCCAAGACCTGGAGGGCTACACCTTC
-,few,TRBJ1-1,TRBV10-2,CASGTGGGNTEAFF,TGCGCCAGCGGGACGGGAGGTGGGAACACTGAAGCTTTCTTT
-,-,TRBJ2-1,TRBV4-3,CASSQDREPYRSYNEQFF,TGCGCCAGCAGCCAAGATCGGGAGCCGTACCGCTCCTACAATGAGCAGTTCTTC
-,-,TRBJ1-1,TRBV27,CASSLRPRWTEAFF,TGTGCCAGCAGTTTAAGGCCCAGGTGGACTGAAGCTTTCTTT
-,-,TRBJ1-5,TRBV27,CASSRLGPNQPQHF,TGTGCCAGCAGCCGTTTGGGGCCAAATCAGCCCCAGCATTTT
-,-,TRBJ2-1,TRBV27,CASSSPERLRQFF,TGTGCCAGCAGTTCCCCCGAACGACTAAGGCAGTTCTTC
-,-,TRBJ1-1,TRBV19,CATLTENTEAFF,TGTGCCACCCTTACAGAGAACACTGAAGCTTTCTTT
TRBD2,-,TRBJ2-5,TRBV7-3,CASSLGLAWETQYF,TGTGCCAGCAGCTTGGGACTAGCGTGGGAGACCCAGTACTTC
-,-,TRBJ1-1,TRBV19,CASREWRDTEAFF,TGTGCCAGTAGGGAATGGCGGGACACTGAAGCTTTCTTT
TRBD1,-,TRBJ2-5,TRBV11-2,CASSRKGTGTETQYF,TGTGCCAGCAGCAGAAAGGGGACAGGGACGGAGACCCAGTACTTC
TRBD2,-,TRBJ2-1,TRBV10-1,CASAGTSGNGEQFF,TGCGCCAGCGCGGGGACTAGCGGGAACGGTGAGCAGTTCTTC
-,once,TRBJ2-1,TRBV9,CASSVGQEGVNEQFF,TGTGCCAGCAGCGTAGGACAAGAGGGGGTAAATGAGCAGTTCTTC
-,once,TRBJ1-1,TRBV19,CASIPDLRNTEAFF,TGTGCCAGTATCCCGGACTTACGGAACACTGAAGCTTTCTTT
TRBD1,-,TRBJ1-1,TRBV7-9,CASSFPGTGKNTEAFF,TGTGCCAGCAGCTTTCCCGGGACAGGGAAGAATACTGAAGCTTTCTTT
TRBD1,-,TRBJ2-2,TRBV10-3,CAISEWTGRTGELFF,TGTGCCATCAGTGAATGGACAGGGCGCACCGGGGAGCTGTTTTTT
TRBD1,-,TRBJ2-7,TRBV28,CASTSPAGTGGYEQYF,TGTGCCAGCACCTCGCCCGCAGGGACAGGAGGCTACGAGCAGTACTTC
-,-,TRBJ1-4,TRBV30,CAGTPVGANEKLFF,TGTGCCGGCACCCCGGTGGGAGCTAATGAAAAACTGTTTTTT
-,-,TRBJ1-1,TRBV2,CASSQVNTEAFF,TGTGCCAGCAGCCAGGTGAACACTGAAGCTTTCTTT
-,-,TRBJ1-2,TRBV7-9,CASSLEGVYGYTF,TGTGCCAGCAGCTTAGAAGGAGTCTATGGCTACACCTTC
-,-,TRBJ2-7,TRBV6-1,CASDRSSYEQYF,TGTGCCAGCGATCGGAGCTCCTACGAGCAGTACTTC
-,-,TRBJ2-3,TRBV12-1,CASRKSGTSTDTQYF,TGTGCCAGCAGGAAAAGCGGGACCTCCACAGATACGCAGTATTTT
-,-,TRBJ1-5,TRBV28,CASSSYTGVFNQPQHF,TGTGCCAGCAGTTCATATACGGGGGTCTTTAATCAGCCCCAGCATTTT
-,-,TRBJ1-1,TRBV7-9,CASSPQGGINTEAFF,TGTGCCAGCAGCCCCCAGGGAGGGATCAACACTGAAGCTTTCTTT
TRBD1,-,TRBJ2-3,TRBV4-1,CASSRGQGRTDTQYF,TGCGCCAGCAGCCGGGGACAGGGGAGAACAGATACGCAGTATTTT
-,-,TRBJ1-3,TRBV29-1,CSVRSSGNTIYF,TGCAGCGTCCGGAGCTCTGGAAACACCATATATTTT
-,-,TRBJ2-2,TRBV7-2,CASSLRIGELFF,TGTGCCAGCAGCTTGCGGATCGGGGAGCTGTTTTTT
-,-,TRBJ2-1,TRBV7-2,CASSPPGAPEQFF,TGTGCCAGCAGCCCTCCCGGAGCGCCTGAGCAGTTCTTC
-,-,TRBJ2-7,TRBV27,CASMVDCYEQYF,TGTGCCAGCATGGTAGACTGCTACGAGCAGTACTTC
-,-,TRBJ1-2,TRBV28,CASSFQGAGSF,TGTGCCAGCAGTTTTCAGGGAGCGGGAAGCTTC
-,-,TRBJ2-7,TRBV7-2,CASSSPGVNNYEQYF,TGTGCCAGCAGCTCGCCAGGGGTCAACAACTACGAGCAGTACTTC
TRBD1,-,TRBJ2-7,TRBV7-2,CASSLQGLSYEQYF,TGTGCCAGCAGCCTACAGGGGCTTTCCTACGAGCAGTACTTC
TRBD2,-,TRBJ2-2,TRBV7-3,CASTYSGTSGANTGELFF,TGTGCCAGCACATACTCCGGGACTAGCGGGGCGAACACCGGGGAGCTGTTTTTT
TRBD1,-,TRBJ2-7,TRBV10-3,CAISESTGEYGEQYF,TGTGCCATCAGTGAGTCGACAGGGGAATACGGCGAGCAGTACTTC
-,-,TRBJ2-6,TRBV29-1,CSVDTYPAGSYSGANVLTF,TGCAGCGTTGATACCTATCCGGCAGGGTCTTACTCTGGGGCCAACGTCCTGACTTTC
-,once,TRBJ2-1,TRBV2,CASGDREQFF,TGTGCCAGCGGAGACAGGGAGCAGTTCTTC
TRBD2,few,TRBJ2-7,TRBV2,CASRGTSYEQYF,TGTGCCAGCAGAGGGACTAGTTACGAGCAGTACTTC
TRBD2,-,TRBJ2-1,TRBV27,CASSSMPGLGDEQFF,TGTGCCAGCAGTTCGATGCCGGGACTAGGAGATGAGCAGTTCTTC
-,-,TRBJ2-3,TRBV13,CASSPRLVSTDTQYF,TGTGCCAGCAGCCCCCGATTAGTGAGCACAGATACGCAGTATTTT
-,-,TRBJ1-2,TRBV7-8,CASSSGAGRRYGYTF,TGTGCCAGCAGCTCAGGCGCAGGGCGTCGCTATGGCTACACCTTC
-,-,TRBJ1-4,TRBV11-3,CASSFKCVYLNEKLFF,TGTGCCAGCAGCTTTAAGTGCGTATACCTTAATGAAAAACTGTTTTTT
-,-,TRBJ2-1,TRBV19,CASGWMASSYNEQFF,TGTGCCAGTGGGTGGATGGCTAGCTCCTACAATGAGCAGTTCTTC
TRBD1,few,TRBJ1-5,TRBV4-1,CASSQGQGSQPQHF,TGCGCCAGCAGCCAAGGACAGGGTTCCCAGCCCCAGCATTTT
-,-,TRBJ2-7,TRBV23-1,CASSHLDCQIRYF,TGCGCCAGCAGTCACCTGGACTGCCAAATACGGTACTTC
-,-,TRBJ2-2,TRBV7-2,CASSPTKQGSRNTGELFF,TGTGCCAGCAGCCCGACGAAACAGGGAAGTAGGAACACCGGGGAGCTGTTTTTT
-,once,TRBJ2-7,TRBV7-2,CASSPSFEQYF,TGTGCCAGCAGCCCAAGCTTCGAGCAGTACTTC
-,-,TRBJ2-2,TRBV2,CAWYTARPGELFF,TGTGCCTGGTATACCGCTAGACCCGGGGAGCTGTTTTTT
TRBD1,-,TRBJ2-5,TRBV5-6,CASVAGGETQYF,TGTGCCAGCGTGGCAGGGGGAGAGACCCAGTACTTC
-,once,TRBJ2-1,TRBV7-2,CASSLAFTSDEQFF,TGTGCCAGCAGCTTGGCCTTTACTAGTGATGAGCAGTTCTTC
TRBD1,-,TRBJ2-2,TRBV11-3,CASSLGQGVYSGELFF,TGTGCCAGCAGCTTAGGACAGGGGGTTTACAGCGGGGAGCTGTTTTTT
-,-,TRBJ2-7,TRBV11-2,CASSRGPEQYF,TGTGCCAGCAGCCGTGGCCCGGAGCAGTACTTC
TRBD2,-,TRBJ2-7,TRBV19,CASSIIAGGYEQYF,TGTGCCAGTAGTATTATAGCGGGAGGTTACGAGCAGTACTTC
-,-,TRBJ1-4,TRBV5-4,CASSEGRAGTNEKLFF,TGTGCCAGCAGCGAGGGTCGAGCTGGCACTAATGAAAAACTGTTTTTT
TRBD2,once,TRBJ2-1,TRBV9,CASSAGRTSGGDRYNEQFF,TGTGCCAGCAGCGCGGGTCGGACTAGCGGGGGGGATAGGTACAATGAGCAGTTCTTC